Reported below is one T cell receptor (beta chain). Its antigen is currently unknown. Germline V CDR1 and CDR2: SGHTA, FQGTGA. J lost 6 bases, V lost 2 bases, and 3 bases had no gene match. This CDR3 comprises 13 residues. Method: immunoSEQ multiplex PCR; TCRdb's copy keeps in-frame clones and lacks some. The sample holds roughly 130,000 clones, approximately 85% seen once. This record belongs to a study of T cell responses to AZD1222 COVID-19 vaccine. Study-level results: Clonal diversity may have been underestimated, and the donors were mostly white British, with more females than males. Dominant at 160-218 and 743-854, vaccine-associated CD4 TCRs also spanned spike.

This clonotype was sampled from an adult in good health. Specimen: peripheral blood, collected on day 0 of AZD1222 vaccination. The chain is built from TRBV7-3 and TRBJ2-7; 8 bases agree with TRBD1. CDR3 sequence: CASSLATGGEQYF. CDR3 DNA: TGTGCCAGCAGCTTAGCCACAGGGGGCGAGCAGTACTTC.